This T cell receptor (beta chain) was retrieved from a study of T cell responses to AZD1222 COVID-19 vaccine. About the research overall: Second doses were pooled across both intervals (about 4 or about 12 weeks).

Clones were sequenced by immunoSEQ multiplex PCR, and TCRdb holds only the in-frame ones, with some missing. Of approximately 73,000 clones in the sample, around four fifths were seen once. V was cut by 4 bases and J by 2 bases, with 9 bases left in between. Germline CDR1 is SGHAT and CDR2 is FQNNGV. CDR3 length: 14 amino acids. The study's findings and limits: Females made up more of the donors, who were largely white British, and clonal diversity may have come out too low. Recipients of two AZD1222 doses showed rising Spike-specific TCR breadth and depth. A reported finding is that nearly half of spike-specific TCRs target unmutated variant regions.

As regards this clone: The antigen is not known.

The sample here was peripheral blood, taken on day 0 of AZD1222 vaccination. The source is an adult in good health. This chain connects TRBV11-2 to TRBJ1-5; D is uncertain. The CDR3 region has the DNA TGTGCCAGCAGCTCCAGGTCGGGCAATCAGCCCCAGCATTTT. Its protein product is CASSSRSGNQPQHF.